This passage covers 23 T cell receptor beta chains from one sample sequenced in a study of T cell changes during pregnancy in multiple sclerosis. Sequencing was performed with immunoSEQ multiplex PCR; in TCRdb, only in-frame clones are kept and a portion is missing. The table has tens of thousands of clones, 91% seen once. Sequenced here: peripheral blood, sampled in the third trimester of pregnancy. The receptor source for this set is a female donor in good health, enrolled as a control in a pregnancy study.

This sequence joins TRBV28 and TRBJ2-7; 7 nucleotides align to TRBD2. The CDR3 covers 15 residues. Trimming removed 5 bases from V and 2 bases from J; junction bases left unmatched: 9. The germline gives CDR1 MDHEN, CDR2 SYDVKM. Here the CDR3 DNA reads TGTGCCAGCAGTCCCGGACTAGGAGTTACCTACGAGCAGTACTTC. This sequence encodes CASSPGLGVTYEQYF.

V is TRBV7-2 and J is TRBJ2-1, with 9 nucleotides matching TRBD2. V was clipped by 5 bases and J by 2 bases; unmatched bases: 7. The CDR3 consists of 16 residues. Per the germline V gene, CDR1 is SGHTA and CDR2 is FQGNSA. This chain's CDR3 is CASSTRTSGPYNEQFF. The CDR3 DNA is TGTGCCAGCAGCACCCGTACTAGCGGGCCCTACAATGAGCAGTTCTTC.

The rearrangement links TRBV5-4 to TRBJ2-1; 12 bases agree with TRBD2. The ends lost 3 bases at V and 7 bases at J; junction bases unmatched: 8. Germline CDR1 reads SGHNT; CDR2 reads YYREEE (reference sequence). The CDR3 contains 16 residues. The CDR3 bases are TGTGCCAGCAGCTCTCAGACTAGCGGGAGAATGAATGAGCAGTTCTTC. It encodes CASSSQTSGRMNEQFF.

This chain connects TRBV6-6 to TRBJ2-3; the match to TRBD2 covers 13 bases. CDR3 size: 15 residues. Trimming at V came to 2 bases and at J to 6 bases, leaving 2 bases not matched to a gene. Germline V CDR1 and CDR2: MNHNY, SVGAGI (reference sequence). This chain's CDR3 is CASSYTSGGADTQYF. The CDR3 nucleotides are TGTGCCAGCAGTTACACTAGCGGGGGGGCCGATACGCAGTATTTT.

The chain couples TRBV6-5 to TRBJ1-2, with D unresolved. The CDR3 runs to 15 residues. The V gene's germline CDR1 is MNHEY and CDR2 SVGAGI. The germline V and J ends were trimmed by 2 bases and 4 bases, with 14 bases remaining between them. The CDR3 DNA reads as TGTGCCAGCAGTTACAGGCGAGGGCTCGCCTATGGCTACACCTTC. Encoded protein: CASSYRRGLAYGYTF.

CDR3 residues: CASSPEIAGNQPQHF. The CDR3 region has the DNA TGTGCCAGCTCACCAGAGATCGCAGGGAATCAGCCCCAGCATTTT. The chain combines TRBV18 with TRBJ1-5, with D possibly matching TRBD1 (5 bases). Looked up from germline, CDR1 is KGHSH and CDR2 is LQKENI. The CDR3 length is 15 residues. V was cut by 2 bases and J by 4 bases, with 12 bases left in between.

The V and J genes are TRBV9 and TRBJ2-2; no clear D gene. CDR3 size: 17 residues. Germline CDR1 SGDLS, CDR2 YYNGEE. V was pared by 0 bases and J by 5 bases, with 17 bases between. Here the CDR3 reads CASSVGGSLGQTGELFF. DNA of the CDR3: TGTGCCAGCAGCGTAGGTGGCAGCCTTGGGCAAACCGGGGAGCTGTTTTTT. Together with reference TRBV9 and TRBJ2-2, the CDR3 gives the full variable domain: DSGVTQTPKHLITATGQRVTLRCSPRSGDLSVYWYQQSLDQGLQFLIQYYNGEERAKGNILERFSAQQFPDLHSELNLSSLELGDSALYFCASSVGGSLGQTGELFFGEGSRLTVL.

This chain links TRBV6-1 with TRBJ2-3, with D perhaps TRBD2 (6 bases). CDR1 MNHNS and CDR2 SASEGT come from the germline V gene. Trimming removed 7 bases from V and 2 bases from J, with 16 bases in between. The CDR3 is made up of 15 amino acids. This chain's CDR3 is CASTLGGEFTDTQYF. As DNA, the CDR3 is TGTGCCAGCACCTTAGGCGGGGAATTCACAGATACGCAGTATTTT.

The gene calls are TRBV11-2 and TRBJ2-3, with D perhaps TRBD1 (6 bases). The germline V and J ends were trimmed by 4 bases and 1 base, with 15 bases remaining between them. In germline, CDR1 is SGHAT, CDR2 FQNNGV. CDR3 length: 16 residues. The CDR3 spells CASSYLGGSGTDTQYF. In DNA, the CDR3 is TGTGCCAGCAGCTACCTTGGGGGCAGCGGCACAGATACGCAGTATTTT.

The chain couples TRBV5-6 to TRBJ2-7; perhaps TRBD1 as D (7 bases). Germline values: CDR1 SGHDT, CDR2 YYEEEE. V was cut by 3 bases and J by 2 bases, with 12 bases left in between. CDR3 length: 14 residues. CDR3 loop: CASSWGDRPYEQYF. CDR3 sequence (DNA): TGTGCCAGCAGCTGGGGGGACAGACCCTACGAGCAGTACTTC.

The V gene is TRBV5-6, the J gene TRBJ1-1, with a weak D call TRBD1 (5 bases). The germline CDR1 and CDR2 sequences are SGHDT and YYEEEE. Trimming left V 5 bases short and J 4 bases short, with 12 bases between. The CDR3 has 13 amino acids. The CDR3: CASSLTEGTEAFF. The CDR3 DNA sequence: TGTGCCAGCAGTTTGACAGAGGGCACTGAAGCTTTCTTT.

This chain uses TRBV5-1 with TRBJ2-1; 8 bases are shared with TRBD2. The junction had 10 bases not matched to a gene; V was cut back by 4 bases and J by 4 bases. Germline V lookup: CDR1 SGHRS, CDR2 YFSETQ. This CDR3 has 16 residues. The chain's CDR3 is CASSPPGGGRYNEQFF. The CDR3 region has the DNA TGCGCCAGCAGCCCGCCCGGGGGGGGAAGGTACAATGAGCAGTTCTTC.

The chain is built from TRBV15 and TRBJ2-2; D remains unclear. The CDR3 is 14 amino acids. V dropped 0 bases and J dropped 2 bases, with 4 bases sitting between them. Germline V gives CDR1 LNHNV, CDR2 YYDKDF (reference sequence). CDR3: CATSRDRNTGELFF. As DNA, the CDR3 is TGTGCCACCAGCAGAGATAGAAACACCGGGGAGCTGTTTTTT.

The chain carries TRBV9 and TRBJ1-2, with D tentatively TRBD1 (6 bases). Germline CDR1 SGDLS, CDR2 YYNGEE. The CDR3 is 15 amino acids. The V end was cut by 4 bases, the J end by 4 bases, with 17 bases between. As DNA, the CDR3 is TGTGCCAGCAGCTCAGAGGGCAGGGGCATCTATGGCTACACCTTC. This gives the protein CASSSEGRGIYGYTF.

Details on this clone: One end of the junction does not line up with germline, which may come from a read error. The chain couples TRBV7-7 to TRBJ2-7, with D tentatively TRBD1 (6 bases). Germline V lookup: CDR1 SSHAT, CDR2 FNYEAQ (reference sequence). CDR3 length: 13 amino acids. The CDR3 sequence: CASSLRDTYEQYF. CDR3 DNA sequence: TGTGCTAGCAGCTTGAGGGACACCTACGAGCAGTACTTC. Combining the CDR3 with reference TRBV7-7 and TRBJ2-7 gives the whole variable domain GAGVSQSPRYKVTKRGQDVTLRCDPISSHATLYWYQQALGQGPEFLTYFNYEAQPDKSGLPSDRFSAERPEGSISTLTIQRTEQRDSAMYRCASSLRDTYEQYFGPGTRLTVT.

CDR3 DNA sequence: TGTGCCAGCAGCTTGGTTTTCTTGGGGGGTCCTAACGAGCAGTACTTC. Translation gives CASSLVFLGGPNEQYF. The genes are TRBV5-5 and TRBJ2-7; a weak D match, TRBD2 (6 bases). The CDR3 sequence is 16 residues long. The V and J ends lost 0 bases and 5 bases respectively, with 18 bases between them. The germline CDR1 and CDR2 sequences are SGHKS and YYEKEE (reference sequence). The full variable domain, in which reference TRBV5-5 and TRBJ2-7 provide the parts outside the CDR3, is DAGVTQSPTHLIKTRGQQVTLRCSPISGHKSVSWYQQVLGQGPQFIFQYYEKEERGRGNFPDRFSARQFPNYSSELNVNALLLGDSALYLCASSLVFLGGPNEQYFGPGTRLTVT.

The genes are TRBV7-8 and TRBJ1-1; no clear D gene. The CDR3 has 16 amino acids. The ends were cut back, 4 bases at V and 1 base at J, with 16 bases in the middle. Looked up from germline, CDR1 is SGHVS and CDR2 is FQNEAQ. For the CDR3, the DNA is TGTGCCAGCAGCTCCGACGGACTCCCTAGGAACACTGAAGCTTTCTTT. It encodes CASSSDGLPRNTEAFF.

The chain employs TRBV6-4 and TRBJ2-2; 9 positions match TRBD1. V dropped 6 bases and J dropped 6; count of bases not matched to a gene: 8. The CDR3 sequence is 15 residues long. Germline V gene data show CDR1 as MRHNA and CDR2 as SNTAGT. CDR3: CASSEGQGSAGELFF. For the CDR3, the DNA is TGTGCCAGCAGCGAAGGACAGGGGTCGGCCGGGGAGCTGTTTTTT.

The chain employs TRBV10-1 and TRBJ2-1, with 14 bases fitting TRBD2. CDR3 length: 15 residues. The V gene's germline CDR1 is WNHNN and CDR2 SYGVQD (reference sequence). V shed 4 bases, J shed 9 bases, and the junction held 5 bases outside the gene matches. The CDR3 DNA reads TGCGCCAGCAGTGCCGGGACTAGCGGGAGCTTTGAGCAGTTCTTC. This sequence encodes CASSAGTSGSFEQFF.

The chain recombines TRBV6-4 with TRBJ2-1; 10 positions match TRBD2. Germline CDR1 reads MRHNA; CDR2 reads SNTAGT. The length of the CDR3 is 16 residues. J was trimmed by 3 bases and V by 2 bases; bases with no gene match: 4. This chain's CDR3 is CASSDRASGGYNEQFF. The DNA of the CDR3 is TGTGCCAGCAGTGACCGCGCTAGCGGGGGCTACAATGAGCAGTTCTTC.

The chain couples TRBV19 to TRBJ2-7, with a tentative D call TRBD2 (6 bases). Germline values: CDR1 LNHDA, CDR2 SQIVND (reference sequence). This CDR3 comprises 14 residues. V gave up 1 base and J gave up 2 bases, with 9 bases separating them. CDR3 protein: CASSIVGGTYEQYF. CDR3 nucleotides: TGTGCCAGTAGTATAGTCGGGGGAACCTACGAGCAGTACTTC. The full variable domain, with the rest looked up from reference TRBV19 and TRBJ2-7, is DGGITQSPKYLFRKEGQNVTLSCEQNLNHDAMYWYRQDPGQGLRLIYYSQIVNDFQKGDIAEGYSVSREKKESFPLTVTSAQKNPTAFYLCASSIVGGTYEQYFGPGTRLTVT.

The chain couples TRBV7-2 to TRBJ2-7; weak D call: TRBD1 (6 bases). Germline V gene data show CDR1 as SGHTA and CDR2 as FQGNSA. Deletions cut 5 bases from V and 4 bases from J, with 9 bases between. The CDR3 has 12 amino acids. DNA of the CDR3: TGTGCCAGCAGCCCAACAGGGTACGAGCAGTACTTC. Residues: CASSPTGYEQYF.

This chain connects TRBV15 to TRBJ1-1; D is possibly TRBD1 (5 bases). V shed 3 bases and J shed 1 base, with 12 bases lying between them. The CDR3 spans 15 residues. CDR1 is LNHNV, CDR2 YYDKDF, per germline (reference sequence). The CDR3 DNA is TGTGCCACCAGCAGCCCGGACACCCGGAACACTGAAGCTTTCTTT. Translated: CATSSPDTRNTEAFF. Looking up the rest from reference TRBV15 and TRBJ1-1 gives the full variable domain: DAMVIQNPRYQVTQFGKPVTLSCSQTLNHNVMYWYQQKSSQAPKLLFHYYDKDFNNEADTPDNFQSRRPNTSFCFLDIRSPGLGDTAMYLCATSSPDTRNTEAFFGQGTRLTVV.